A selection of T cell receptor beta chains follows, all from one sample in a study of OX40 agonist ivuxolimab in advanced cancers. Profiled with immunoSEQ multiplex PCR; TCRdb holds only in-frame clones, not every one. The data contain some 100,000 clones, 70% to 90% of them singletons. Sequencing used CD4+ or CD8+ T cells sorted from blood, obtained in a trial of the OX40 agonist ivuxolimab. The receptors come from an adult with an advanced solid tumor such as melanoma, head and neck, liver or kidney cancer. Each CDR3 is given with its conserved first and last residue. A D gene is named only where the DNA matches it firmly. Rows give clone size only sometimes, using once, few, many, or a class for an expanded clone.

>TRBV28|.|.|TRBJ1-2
TGTGCCAGCAGTTTCCGCACAGGGTATTCGCTTGGCTACACCTTC
CASSFRTGYSLGYTF
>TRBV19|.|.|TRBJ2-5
TGTGCCAGTAGTATGAACGGCGTAAGAGAGGGCGAGGAGACCCAGTACTTC
CASSMNGVREGEETQYF
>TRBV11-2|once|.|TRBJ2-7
TGTGCCAGCAGCTTACGGGACACGACCTTCTACGAGCAGTACTTC
CASSLRDTTFYEQYF
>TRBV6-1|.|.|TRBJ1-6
TGTGCCAGTTATACAGGGTATAATTCACCCCTCCACTTT
CASYTGYNSPLHF
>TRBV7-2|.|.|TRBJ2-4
TGTGCCAGCAGCTTCTCGGGGGCTCTAGCCAAAAACATTCAGTACTTC
CASSFSGALAKNIQYF
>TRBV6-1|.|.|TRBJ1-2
TGTGCCGCCGATGTGGCAGCAGCTAACTATGGCTACACCTTC
CAADVAAANYGYTF
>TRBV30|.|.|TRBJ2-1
TGTGCCTGGAACCAGGGCTACAATGAGCAGTTCTTC
CAWNQGYNEQFF
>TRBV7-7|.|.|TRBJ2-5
TGTGCCAGCAGCCCGATGGCTGCACAAGAGACCCAGTACTTC
CASSPMAAQETQYF
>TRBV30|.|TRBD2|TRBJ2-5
TGTGCCTGGAGGGGGACTAGCCAAGAGACCCAGTACTTC
CAWRGTSQETQYF
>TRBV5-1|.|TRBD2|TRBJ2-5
TGCGCCAGCAGCCTTCCGACTAGCGGGGGCCATAAAGAGACCCAGTACTTC
CASSLPTSGGHKETQYF
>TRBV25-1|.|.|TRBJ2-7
TGTGCCAGCAGTGAAGGTGGGACACAAAATTACGAGCAGTACTTC
CASSEGGTQNYEQYF
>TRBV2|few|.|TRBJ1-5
TGTGCCAGCAGCAGGTACGGCAATCAGCCCCAGCATTTT
CASSRYGNQPQHF
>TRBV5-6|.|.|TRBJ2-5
TGTGCCAGCAGCTCCCGGGTAGGGACCCAAGAGACCCAGTACTTC
CASSSRVGTQETQYF
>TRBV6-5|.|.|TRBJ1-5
TGTGCCAGCAAGGGGCAGAACAACAATCAGCCCCAGCATTTT
CASKGQNNNQPQHF
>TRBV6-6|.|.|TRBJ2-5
TGTGCCAGCAGGGTGCCGGGGGGCTGGGAGACCCAGTACTTC
CASRVPGGWETQYF
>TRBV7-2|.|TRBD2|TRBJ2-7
TGTGCCAGCAGCTTAGAGGCTAGCGGGGGTACCTACGAGCAGTACTTC
CASSLEASGGTYEQYF
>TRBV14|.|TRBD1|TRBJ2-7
TGTGCCAGCAGCGTGGGACAGGGGGACTACGAGCAGTACTTC
CASSVGQGDYEQYF
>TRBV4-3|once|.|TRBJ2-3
TGCGCCAGCAGCCAAGATCGGGGCACAGATACGCAGTATTTT
CASSQDRGTDTQYF
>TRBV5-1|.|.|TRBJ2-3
TGCGCCAGCAGCTTTCTAGAAACAGATACGCAGTATTTT
CASSFLETDTQYF
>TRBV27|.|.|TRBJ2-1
TGTGCCAGCAGTTTACAGGCAGGCAAGTTCCATGAGCAGTTCTTC
CASSLQAGKFHEQFF
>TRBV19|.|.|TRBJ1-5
TGTGCCAGTAGTATATCCAGTATCCAGCCCCAGCATTTT
CASSISSIQPQHF
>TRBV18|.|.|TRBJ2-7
TGTGCCAGCTCACCATCGGGGGGCAAATACGAGCAGTACTTC
CASSPSGGKYEQYF
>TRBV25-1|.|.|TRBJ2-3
TGTGCCAGCAGTGAATTCTTGGCAGATACGCAGTATTTT
CASSEFLADTQYF
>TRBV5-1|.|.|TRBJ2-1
TGCGCCAGCAGCCCTGGGTCCTCCGGCAATGAGCAGTTCTTC
CASSPGSSGNEQFF
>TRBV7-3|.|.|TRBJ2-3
TGTGCCAGCAGCTTAACAGGGGGACCAGATACGCAGTATTTT
CASSLTGGPDTQYF
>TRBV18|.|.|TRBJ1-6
TGTGCCAGCTCACCCCGGGACCGTAATAATTCACCCCTCCACTTT
CASSPRDRNNSPLHF
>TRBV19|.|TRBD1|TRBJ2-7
TGTGCCAGTAGTATGGGCTGGGACAGGGGAAGATACGAGCAGTACTTC
CASSMGWDRGRYEQYF
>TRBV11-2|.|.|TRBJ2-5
TGTGCCAGCAGCCGAGGGGGATTCGGAGAGACCCAGTACTTC
CASSRGGFGETQYF
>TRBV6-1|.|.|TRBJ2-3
TGTGCCAGCTCCGTTCAGATAACTAGCACAGATACGCAGTATTTT
CASSVQITSTDTQYF
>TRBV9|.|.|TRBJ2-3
TGTGCCAGCAGCGTCTCACAGGGAGATACGCAGTATTTT
CASSVSQGDTQYF
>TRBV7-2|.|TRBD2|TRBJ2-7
TGTGCCAGCAGCTTACCTTGGCGGGGGGGCTACGAGCAGTACTTC
CASSLPWRGGYEQYF
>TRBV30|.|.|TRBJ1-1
TGTGCCTGGAGTGTCCGAGAGAACACTGAAGCTTTCTTT
CAWSVRENTEAFF
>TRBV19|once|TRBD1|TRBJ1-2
TGTGCCAGTAAGGCGGGGACAGGGAGAGACTATGGCTACACCTTC
CASKAGTGRDYGYTF
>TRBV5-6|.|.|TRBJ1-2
TGTGCCAGCAGCCTGGACAGAAACTATGGCTACACCTTC
CASSLDRNYGYTF
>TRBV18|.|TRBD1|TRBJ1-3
TGTGCCAGCTCACCCTCGGGACAGGTCTTCGGCGCAAGAAACACCATATATTTT
CASSPSGQVFGARNTIYF
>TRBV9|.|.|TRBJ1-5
TGTGCCAGCAGCGTCCGGGGCGAAGATCAGCCCCAGCATTTT
CASSVRGEDQPQHF
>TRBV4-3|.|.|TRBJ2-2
TGCGCCAGCAGCCAAGAGGACCCATACGGGAGCACCGGGGAGCTGTTTTTT
CASSQEDPYGSTGELFF
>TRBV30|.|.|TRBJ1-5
TGTGCCTGGAGCCCTACCGCACGGTTCAATCAGCCCCAGCATTTT
CAWSPTARFNQPQHF
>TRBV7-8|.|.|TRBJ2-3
TGTGCCAGCAGACTGACGGGGGGCTTAACAGATACGCAGTATTTT
CASRLTGGLTDTQYF
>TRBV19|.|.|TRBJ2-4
TGTGCCAGTAGTATAAACAGGAAACATCAGTACTTC
CASSINRKHQYF
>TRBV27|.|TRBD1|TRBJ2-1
TGTGCCAGCAGGATCCGCCCCATCGGGGACAGTCACAATGAGCAGTTCTTC
CASRIRPIGDSHNEQFF
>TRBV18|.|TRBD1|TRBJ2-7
TGTGCCAGCTCACTTGGGACAGACTACGAGCAGTACTTC
CASSLGTDYEQYF
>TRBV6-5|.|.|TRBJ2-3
TGTGCCAGCAGTTACTGGGGGGTGGGAGATACGCAGTATTTT
CASSYWGVGDTQYF
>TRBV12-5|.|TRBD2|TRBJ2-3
TGTGCTAGTGGATCACCGGGACTAGCGGCAGATACGCAGTATTTT
CASGSPGLAADTQYF
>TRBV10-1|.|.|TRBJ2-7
TGCGCCAGCAGTCCAGGCTCCTACGAGCAGTACTTC
CASSPGSYEQYF
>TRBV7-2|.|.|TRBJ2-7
TGTGCCAGCAGCCGAGTAGGCGACGAGCAGTACTTC
CASSRVGDEQYF
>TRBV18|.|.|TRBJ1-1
TGTGCCAGCTCACCAGGAGGGGACACTGAAGCTTTCTTT
CASSPGGDTEAFF
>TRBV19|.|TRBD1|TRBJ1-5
TGTGCCAGTAGTATAGACGTAGGGACAGAGAGCAATCAGCCCCAGCATTTT
CASSIDVGTESNQPQHF